The next 8 T cell receptor beta chains were all read from a single sample in a study of cytomegalovirus exposure and HLA in healthy donors. Generated by immunoSEQ multiplex PCR, the TCRdb table keeps only in-frame clones and is missing some. The table records tens of thousands of clones, 80% to 90% of them present only once. Sequencing was done on a sample of PBMCs. These receptors originate from a woman aged 18-29 years in good health and CMV-seronegative.

This chain links TRBV19 with TRBJ1-5; 9 bases are shared with TRBD1. The ends lost 8 bases at V and 5 bases at J; junction bases unmatched: 4. CDR3 length equals 13 residues. Germline V gene lookup returns CDR1 LNHDA and CDR2 SQIVND (reference sequence). The chain's CDR3 is CASVDRGHQPQHF. The CDR3 coding sequence is TGTGCCAGTGTGGACAGGGGTCATCAGCCCCAGCATTTT.

This chain links TRBV6-5 with TRBJ2-1; a weak D match, TRBD2 (5 bases). CDR3 size: 15 residues. Per germline, CDR1 MNHEY and CDR2 SVGAGI. V lost 0 bases, J lost 1 base, and 7 bases lay in between. CDR3 DNA sequence: TGTGCCAGCAGTTACTCAACGGGGTCCTACAATGAGCAGTTCTTC. Residues: CASSYSTGSYNEQFF.

V usage is TRBV19 and J usage is TRBJ2-2; 7 bases line up with TRBD1. The trim removed 3 bases at V and 7 bases at J, leaving 5 bases unmatched. This CDR3 is 14 amino acids long. Germline V gene lookup returns CDR1 LNHDA and CDR2 SQIVND (reference sequence). CDR3 amino acids: CASSINRGSGELFF. The CDR3 DNA sequence: TGTGCCAGTAGTATTAACAGGGGTAGCGGGGAGCTGTTTTTT.

This rearrangement joins TRBV4-2 to TRBJ2-7; no clear D. The CDR3 runs 14 residues. CDR1 is LGHNA, CDR2 YNFKEQ, per germline. V lost 4 bases and J 2 bases, leaving 12 bases between the germline ends. The CDR3 coding sequence is TGTGCCAGCAGCCCCCGCGCCCCCGCCTACGAGCAGTACTTC. This gives the protein CASSPRAPAYEQYF.

This clone was detected a few times. The CDR3 DNA reads TGTGCCAGCTCGTATAGCAATCAGCCCCAGCATTTT. Translating gives CASSYSNQPQHF. J is TRBJ1-5 and V is TRBV19; no definite D call. This CDR3 is built from 12 residues. Germline lookup yields CDR1 LNHDA and CDR2 SQIVND (reference sequence). V was pared by 9 bases and J by 0 bases, with 6 bases between.

This chain joins TRBV6-5 and TRBJ2-7, with D tentatively TRBD2 (6 bases). V shed 4 bases and J shed 3 bases, with 13 bases lying between them. Germline V gene data show CDR1 as MNHEY and CDR2 as SVGAGI. The CDR3 sequence is 14 residues long. CDR3 region: CASSSPGTDYEQYF. CDR3 coding DNA: TGTGCCAGCAGTTCACCCGGGACTGACTACGAGCAGTACTTC.

The genes are TRBV5-1 and TRBJ2-1; TRBD2 matches at 9 bases. Germline CDR1 SGHRS, CDR2 YFSETQ. The ends lost 3 bases at V and 5 bases at J; junction bases unmatched: 6. CDR3 length equals 15 residues. The CDR3 loop is CASSSGTSPNNEQFF. DNA for the CDR3: TGCGCCAGCAGCTCCGGGACTAGCCCAAACAATGAGCAGTTCTTC.

V gene TRBV10-3 combines with J gene TRBJ1-1, with D perhaps matching TRBD1 (5 bases). V was pared by 3 bases and J by 1 base, with 12 bases between. This CDR3 is built from 15 residues. CDR1 is ENHRY, CDR2 SYGVKD, per germline. The CDR3 bases are TGTGCCATCAGTGAAAGGAGGGGAGGGAACACTGAAGCTTTCTTT. This gives the protein CAISERRGGNTEAFF.